Listed below are T cell receptor beta chains from one sample, sequenced in a study of sequential checkpoint blockade in melanoma. This table comes from immunoSEQ multiplex PCR, and its TCRdb copy is limited to in-frame clones, with some not included. The repertoire holds roughly 13,000 clones, roughly a fifth seen once, with about 5.8% in the top ten. Material: tumor tissue (inferred from file names), obtained from a patient given nivolumab and ipilimumab in sequence. These receptors were taken from a human donor with melanoma. Both conserved end residues are part of each CDR3. The D gene is left open where the match is weak. Expanded clones get a size class; other rows say once, few or many, or leave the size out.

V	J	D	size	CDR3	DNA
TRBV11-3	TRBJ2-3	-	few	CASSLGIPQGGLAPDTQYF	TGTGCCAGCAGCTTAGGAATACCACAGGGGGGACTAGCCCCAGATACGCAGTATTTT
TRBV6-8	TRBJ2-6	-	few	CASSYSYPPSGANVLTF	TGTGCCAGCAGTTACTCGTACCCCCCCTCTGGGGCCAACGTCCTGACTTTC
TRBV6-8	TRBJ1-3	-	-	CASSYSDSGNTIYF	TGTGCCAGCAGTTACTCGGACTCTGGAAACACCATATATTTT
TRBV7-6	TRBJ1-4	TRBD1	-	CASSQRGTGMNEKLFF	TGTGCCAGCAGCCAAAGGGGGACAGGGATGAATGAAAAACTGTTTTTT
TRBV6-8	TRBJ1-2	-	-	CASRRTAYGYTF	TGTGCCAGCAGACGGACGGCGTATGGCTACACCTTC
TRBV11-3	TRBJ2-5	-	many	CASSQAGRKETQYF	TGTGCCAGCAGCCAAGCGGGCCGAAAAGAGACCCAGTACTTC
TRBV6-8	TRBJ2-7	-	many	CASSYSVKDVSYEQYF	TGTGCCAGCAGTTACTCCGTTAAGGATGTTTCCTACGAGCAGTACTTC
TRBV9	TRBJ1-4	-	many	CASRAADRSRTAQLFF	TGTGCCAGCAGAGCAGCCGACAGGTCCCGGACCGCGCAACTGTTTTTT
TRBV7-1	TRBJ2-5	-	-	CASSFRGSETQYF	TGTGCCAGCAGCTTCAGGGGATCCGAGACCCAGTACTTC
TRBV2	TRBJ1-5	-	many	CASSWRGRGGNQPQHF	TGTGCCAGCAGCTGGCGGGGCAGGGGAGGCAATCAGCCCCAGCATTTT
TRBV6-8	TRBJ1-5	-	few	CASREGWDQPQHF	TGTGCCAGCAGGGAGGGGTGGGATCAGCCCCAGCATTTT
TRBV29-1	TRBJ2-6	TRBD1	-	CSARGTGNSGANVLTF	TGCAGCGCCCGAGGGACAGGGAATTCTGGGGCCAACGTCCTGACTTTC
TRBV11-3	TRBJ1-2	TRBD1	many	CASSLGQGNYGYTF	TGTGCCAGCAGCTTGGGACAGGGTAACTATGGCTACACCTTC
TRBV11-3	TRBJ2-1	-	few	CASSQAFGRGVIEQFF	TGTGCCAGCAGTCAGGCCTTTGGTCGGGGCGTCATTGAGCAGTTCTTC
TRBV28	TRBJ1-2	TRBD1	few	CASSLWSPGQDYGYTF	TGTGCCAGCAGTTTATGGTCCCCTGGACAGGACTATGGCTACACCTTC
TRBV11-3	TRBJ2-7	TRBD2	many	CASSTPLAGGSYEQYF	TGTGCCAGCAGCACTCCCCTAGCGGGAGGGTCCTACGAGCAGTACTTC
TRBV18	TRBJ2-2	TRBD1	-	CASSQRTGGTTGELFF	TGTGCCAGCTCGCAGCGGACAGGGGGTACCACCGGGGAGCTGTTTTTT
TRBV19	TRBJ1-1	TRBD1	-	CASSLWDRGLGNTEAFF	TGTGCCAGTAGTCTTTGGGACAGGGGGCTTGGGAACACTGAAGCTTTCTTT
TRBV6-8	TRBJ2-1	TRBD2	few	CASSYWGTSGRAGSSYNEQFF	TGTGCCAGCAGTTACTGGGGGACTAGCGGGAGGGCCGGGAGCTCCTACAATGAGCAGTTCTTC
TRBV23-1	TRBJ2-5	-	few	CASSRAGGRAQYF	TGCGCCAGCAGCCGGGCAGGGGGGAGGGCCCAGTACTTC
TRBV19	TRBJ1-1	-	-	CASTAGPGRDTEAFF	TGTGCCAGTACCGCTGGTCCGGGCAGGGACACTGAAGCTTTCTTT
TRBV28	TRBJ1-4	-	-	CASSFPSGTATEKLFF	TGTGCCAGCAGTTTCCCGTCCGGGACTGCGACTGAAAAACTGTTTTTT
TRBV1	TRBJ2-7	-	few	CASSHPGKYEQYF	TGCGCCAGCAGCCATCCCGGGAAATACGAGCAGTACTTC
TRBV6-8	TRBJ1-3	TRBD1	few	CASSPGTGDYGNTIYF	TGTGCCAGCAGTCCCGGGACAGGGGATTATGGAAACACCATATATTTT
TRBV15	TRBJ2-3	TRBD2	-	CATSRDWASGSWGDTQYF	TGTGCCACCAGCAGAGATTGGGCTAGCGGGAGTTGGGGAGATACGCAGTATTTT
TRBV30	TRBJ2-3	-	-	CAWTLATSSTDTQYF	TGTGCCTGGACCCTAGCTACCTCTAGCACAGATACGCAGTATTTT
TRBV19	TRBJ2-7	TRBD1	-	CASSIVKGAYEQYF	TGTGCCAGTAGTATAGTAAAGGGGGCGTACGAGCAGTACTTC
TRBV6-8	TRBJ1-2	-	few	CASSYKAWAGYTF	TGTGCCAGCAGTTACAAGGCCTGGGCAGGCTACACCTTC
TRBV14	TRBJ2-1	-	-	CASSQGLGALGEQFF	TGTGCCAGCAGCCAAGGGCTAGGGGCCCTCGGTGAGCAGTTCTTC
TRBV1	TRBJ1-5	-	few	CASSQEMGSNQPQHF	TGCGCCAGCAGCCAAGAAATGGGTAGCAATCAGCCCCAGCATTTT
TRBV11-1	TRBJ2-7	-	many	CASSPRTQTYEQYF	TGTGCCAGCAGCCCTCGGACCCAAACCTACGAGCAGTACTTC
TRBV9	TRBJ2-7	-	-	CASSTNSYEQYF	TGTGCCAGCAGCACCAATAGCTACGAGCAGTACTTC
TRBV11-3	TRBJ1-2	-	-	CASSSGTTNYGYTF	TGTGCCAGCAGCTCCGGGACAACGAACTATGGCTACACCTTC
TRBV7-1	TRBJ1-5	-	few	CASSQDSLQPQHF	TGTGCCAGCAGCCAGGACAGCTTACAGCCCCAGCATTTT
TRBV11-3	TRBJ2-6	-	-	CASRNRQAGANVLTF	TGTGCCAGCAGGAACCGACAAGCTGGGGCCAACGTCCTGACTTTC
TRBV30	TRBJ2-1	TRBD2	few	CAWSTRTSGEQFF	TGTGCCTGGAGTACCCGGACTAGCGGCGAGCAGTTCTTC
TRBV9	TRBJ2-1	TRBD2	few	CASSVVGTTQYNEQFF	TGTGCCAGCAGCGTAGTCGGGACTACCCAATACAATGAGCAGTTCTTC
TRBV28	TRBJ1-2	-	few	CASKSPLRGYTF	TGTGCCAGCAAATCCCCCCTCAGAGGCTACACCTTC
TRBV7-2	TRBJ1-1	-	many	CASSLVRDTEAFF	TGTGCCAGCAGCTTAGTAAGGGACACTGAAGCTTTCTTT
TRBV11-3	TRBJ2-1	-	many	CASSKVTGRDEQFF	TGTGCCAGCAGCAAGGTGACAGGACGGGATGAGCAGTTCTTC
TRBV11-3	TRBJ2-1	-	-	CASSLWGRSDNEQFF	TGTGCCAGCAGCTTATGGGGGCGGTCGGACAATGAGCAGTTCTTC
TRBV5-1	TRBJ2-2	TRBD2	-	CASSLSGRAGELFF	TGCGCCAGCAGCTTAAGTGGGAGGGCCGGGGAGCTGTTTTTT
TRBV11-3	TRBJ1-1	-	-	CASSLGVSMNTEAFF	TGTGCCAGCAGCTTAGGTGTCAGCATGAACACTGAAGCTTTCTTT
TRBV15	TRBJ2-1	TRBD1	few	CATSRRQGSLGEQFF	TGTGCCACCAGCCGAAGACAGGGCTCTCTTGGAGAGCAGTTCTTC
TRBV29-1	TRBJ1-5	-	-	CSGSQGAEGQPQHF	TGCAGCGGGTCCCAGGGAGCTGAAGGTCAGCCCCAGCATTTT
TRBV23-1	TRBJ1-2	-	-	CASSIGPPYGYTF	TGCGCCAGCAGCATCGGACCCCCCTATGGCTACACCTTC
TRBV6-8	TRBJ2-4	-	-	CASSYGLEKNIQYF	TGTGCCAGCAGTTACGGTTTGGAGAAAAACATTCAGTACTTC
TRBV9	TRBJ1-5	TRBD1	-	CASSSGQGVGQPQHF	TGTGCCAGCAGCTCAGGACAGGGAGTTGGGCAGCCCCAGCATTTT
TRBV7-1	TRBJ2-7	-	many	CASSQGRGDEQYF	TGTGCCAGCAGCCAAGGGCGAGGGGACGAGCAGTACTTC
TRBV5-1	TRBJ1-2	-	-	CASSREAGSGGYTF	TGCGCCAGCAGCCGGGAAGCAGGGTCGGGTGGCTACACCTTC